This T cell receptor beta chain was obtained from a study of cytomegalovirus exposure and HLA in healthy donors. Study context: The approximately 110 validation repertoires, a later analysis reported, used the same platform as the approximately 670 first-cohort repertoires.

The table came from immunoSEQ multiplex PCR; TCRdb's copy has only in-frame clones and leaves some out. The sample consists of under 60,000 clones, around 90% of them appearing once. A note on this clone: Its antigen is as yet unknown.

Study-wide points: A classifier reportedly called cytomegalovirus status with high sensitivity and specificity. Most TCR sequences were rare, but some public TCRs occurred in many donors. Cytomegalovirus-associated status was assigned to more than 150 TCR beta chains.

Source material: PBMCs. The TCR originated in a woman in her 30s in good health and CMV-seronegative.

This chain's CDR3 is CASSQDRANQPQHF. CDR3 coding DNA: TGCGCCAGCAGCCAAGACAGGGCCAATCAGCCCCAGCATTTT. This sequence joins TRBV4-3 and TRBJ1-5, with D perhaps matching TRBD1 (5 bases). Germline V gives CDR1 LGHNA, CDR2 YSLEER. This CDR3 comprises 14 residues. Trimming removed 0 bases from V and 3 bases from J, with 6 bases in between.